The table lists the clone carrying this T cell receptor beta chain with a few counts. Its target is unknown. 5'RACE with constant-segment primers built TCRalpha and TCRbeta cDNA libraries with UMIs. TCRdb re-called the 5' RACE reads through MiXCR, storing one row per CDR3 protein. Found here are 200,000 to 250,000 distinct CDR3 sequences, 9.5% of them singletons; the top ten hold roughly 3.5%. This entry comes from a study of T-cell memory formation after mild COVID-19. Broader study findings: Clones that got smaller from day 15 to 85 had even CD4/CD8, while clones growing later tipped toward CD4+. The pre-infection memory compartment contained some responding clones, suggesting cross-reactive memory joined.

This CDR3 is 12 amino acids long. Germline-derived CDR1 and CDR2 are SEHNR and FQNEAQ (reference sequence). V lost 3 bases, J lost 11 bases, and 13 bases lay in between. This TCR was recovered from a man aged 18 to 35 who had mild COVID-19 (a few samples of this study predate the infection). Cell type and time point are not known. The specimen was PBMCs or a T cell subset sorted from them (not recorded which). The chain uses TRBV7-9 and TRBJ1-1; D not resolved. This CDR3 is CASSLVAELAFF. The CDR3 nucleotides are TGTGCCAGCAGCTTGGTTGCGGAGTTGGCTTTCTTT. Using reference TRBV7-9 and TRBJ1-1 for the parts outside the CDR3, the full variable domain is DTGVSQNPRHKITKRGQNVTFRCDPISEHNRLYWYRQTLGQGPEFLTYFQNEAQLEKSRLLSDRFSAERPKGSFSTLEIQRTEQGDSAMYLCASSLVAELAFFGQGTRLTVV.